Listed here is a single T cell receptor beta chain. What it recognizes is unknown. The data derive from a study of CD8+CD57+ T cells in acquired aplastic anemia. The study's findings and limits: Comparison of patients with controls identified around 31 shared CD8+ CDR3 sequences.

The trim removed 6 bases at V and 3 bases at J, leaving 13 bases unmatched. The length of the CDR3 is 18 residues. CDR1 and CDR2 from the germline V gene are SNHLY and FYNNEI. The template for TCR beta VDJ and CDR3 sequence profiling was genomic DNA. One entry per CDR3 protein, called by TCRdb with MiXCR from the reads. The sample shows 200,000 to 250,000 distinct CDR3 sequences, over 60% of them seen only once. The receptor's source is a human donor in good health. Input material: sorted CD4+, CD8+, or CD8+CD57+ T cells (not recorded which) from PBMCs. This chain connects TRBV2 to TRBJ2-3, with 12 positions matching TRBD1. CDR3 residues: CASRENRGTGGVTDTQYF. CDR3 nucleotides: TGTGCCAGCAGAGAAAACCGAGGGACAGGGGGCGTAACAGATACGCAGTATTTT.